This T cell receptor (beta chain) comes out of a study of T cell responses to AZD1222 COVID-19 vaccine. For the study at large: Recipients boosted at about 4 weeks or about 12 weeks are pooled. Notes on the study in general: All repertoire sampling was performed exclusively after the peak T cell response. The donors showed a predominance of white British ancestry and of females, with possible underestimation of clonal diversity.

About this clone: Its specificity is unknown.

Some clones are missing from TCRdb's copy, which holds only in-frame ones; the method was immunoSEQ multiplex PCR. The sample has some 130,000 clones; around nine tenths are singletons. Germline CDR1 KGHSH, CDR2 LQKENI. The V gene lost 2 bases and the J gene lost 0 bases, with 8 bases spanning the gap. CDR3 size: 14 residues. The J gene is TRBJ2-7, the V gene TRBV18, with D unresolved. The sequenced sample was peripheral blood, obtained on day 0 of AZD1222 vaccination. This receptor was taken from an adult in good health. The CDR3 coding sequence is TGTGCCAGCTCACCAAGTGACGGCTCCTACGAGCAGTACTTC. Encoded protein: CASSPSDGSYEQYF.